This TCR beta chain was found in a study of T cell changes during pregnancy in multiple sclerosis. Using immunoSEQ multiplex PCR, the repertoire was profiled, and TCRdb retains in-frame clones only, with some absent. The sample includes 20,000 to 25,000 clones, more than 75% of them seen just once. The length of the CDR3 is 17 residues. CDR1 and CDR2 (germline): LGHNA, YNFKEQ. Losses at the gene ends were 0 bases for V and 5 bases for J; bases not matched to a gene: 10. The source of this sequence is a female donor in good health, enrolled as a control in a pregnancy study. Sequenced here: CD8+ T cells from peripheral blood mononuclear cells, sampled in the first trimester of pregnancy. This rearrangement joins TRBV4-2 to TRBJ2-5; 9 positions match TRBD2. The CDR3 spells CASSQDGGGRARETQYF. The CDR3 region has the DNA TGTGCCAGCAGCCAAGATGGGGGCGGGAGGGCCAGGGAGACCCAGTACTTC.